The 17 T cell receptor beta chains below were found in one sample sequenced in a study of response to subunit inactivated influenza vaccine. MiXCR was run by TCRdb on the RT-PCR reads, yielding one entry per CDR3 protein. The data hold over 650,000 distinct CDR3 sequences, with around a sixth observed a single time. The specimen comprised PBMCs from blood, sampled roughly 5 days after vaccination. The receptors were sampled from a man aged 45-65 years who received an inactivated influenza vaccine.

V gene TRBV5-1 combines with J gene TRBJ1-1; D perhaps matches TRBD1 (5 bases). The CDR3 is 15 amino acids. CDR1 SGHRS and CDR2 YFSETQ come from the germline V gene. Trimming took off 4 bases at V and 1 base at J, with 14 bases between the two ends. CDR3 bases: TGCGCCAGCAGCCCCTTCGGGGGAACGAACACTGAAGCTTTCTTT. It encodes CASSPFGGTNTEAFF.

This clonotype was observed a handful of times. DNA for the CDR3: TGCAGTGCTAGCCGGCACTCAAACAGGGGGAAGCACCAAGAGACCCAGTACTTC. This translates into CSASRHSNRGKHQETQYF. The rearrangement joins TRBV20-1 to TRBJ2-5; 8 bases agree with TRBD1. J was trimmed by 0 bases and V by 3 bases; bases with no gene match: 15. This CDR3 has 18 amino acids. Germline V gene sequence: CDR1 DFQATT, CDR2 SNEGSKA (reference sequence).

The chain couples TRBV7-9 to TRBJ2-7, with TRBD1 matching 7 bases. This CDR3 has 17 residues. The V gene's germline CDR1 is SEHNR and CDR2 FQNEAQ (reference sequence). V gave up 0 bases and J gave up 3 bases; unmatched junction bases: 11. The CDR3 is CASSLARGTDRVYEQYF. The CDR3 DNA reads TGTGCCAGCAGCTTAGCGAGGGGGACAGATAGAGTCTACGAGCAGTACTTC.

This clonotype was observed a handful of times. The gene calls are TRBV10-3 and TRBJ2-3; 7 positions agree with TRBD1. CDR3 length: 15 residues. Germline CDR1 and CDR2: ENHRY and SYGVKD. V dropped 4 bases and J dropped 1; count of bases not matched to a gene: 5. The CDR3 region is CAISGRGSGTDTQYF. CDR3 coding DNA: TGTGCCATCAGTGGCAGGGGGAGCGGCACAGATACGCAGTATTTT.

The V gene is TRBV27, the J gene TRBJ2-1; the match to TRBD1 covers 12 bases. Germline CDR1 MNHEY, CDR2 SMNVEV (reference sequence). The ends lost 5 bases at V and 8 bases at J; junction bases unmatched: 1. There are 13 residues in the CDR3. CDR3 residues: CASSRDRGHEQFF. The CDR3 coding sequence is TGTGCCAGCAGTAGGGACAGGGGGCATGAGCAGTTCTTC.

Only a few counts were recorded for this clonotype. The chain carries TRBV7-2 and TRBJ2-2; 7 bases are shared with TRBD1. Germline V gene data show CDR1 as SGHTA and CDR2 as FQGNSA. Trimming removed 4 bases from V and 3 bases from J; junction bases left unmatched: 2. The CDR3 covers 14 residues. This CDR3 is CASSWDRYTGELFF. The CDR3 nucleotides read TGTGCCAGCAGCTGGGACAGATACACCGGGGAGCTGTTTTTT. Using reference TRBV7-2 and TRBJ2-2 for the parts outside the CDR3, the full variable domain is GAGVSQSPSNKVTEKGKDVELRCDPISGHTALYWYRQSLGQGLEFLIYFQGNSAPDKSGLPSDRFSAERTGGSVSTLTIQRTQQEDSAVYLCASSWDRYTGELFFGEGSRLTVL.

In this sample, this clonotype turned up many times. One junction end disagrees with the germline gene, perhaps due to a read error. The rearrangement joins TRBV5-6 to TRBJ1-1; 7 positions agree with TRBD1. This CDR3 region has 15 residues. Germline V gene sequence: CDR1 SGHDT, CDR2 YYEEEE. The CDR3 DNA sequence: TGTGCGAGCAGGGGGAAACTGGGGAGGAACACTGAAGCTTTCTTT. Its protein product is CASRGKLGRNTEAFF. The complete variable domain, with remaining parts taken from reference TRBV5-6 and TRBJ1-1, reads DAGVTQSPTHLIKTRGQQVTLRCSPKSGHDTVSWYQQALGQGPQFIFQYYEEEERQRGNFPDRFSGHQFPNYSSELNVNALLLGDSALYLCASRGKLGRNTEAFFGQGTRLTVV.

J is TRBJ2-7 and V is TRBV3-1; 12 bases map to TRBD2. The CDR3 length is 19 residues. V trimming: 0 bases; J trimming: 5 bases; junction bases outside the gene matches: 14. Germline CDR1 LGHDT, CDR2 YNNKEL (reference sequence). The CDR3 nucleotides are TGTGCCAGCAGCCAAGATTCGGCTAGCGGGAGGGCCAAGCTAAACGAGCAGTACTTC. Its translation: CASSQDSASGRAKLNEQYF.

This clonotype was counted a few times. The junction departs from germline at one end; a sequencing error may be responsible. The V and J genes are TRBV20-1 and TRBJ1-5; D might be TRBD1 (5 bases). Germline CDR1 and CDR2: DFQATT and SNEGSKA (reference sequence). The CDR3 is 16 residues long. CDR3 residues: CSARGNLGTGNQPQHF. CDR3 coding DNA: TGCAGTGCGAGAGGGAACCTGGGGACGGGCAATCAGCCCCAGCATTTT.

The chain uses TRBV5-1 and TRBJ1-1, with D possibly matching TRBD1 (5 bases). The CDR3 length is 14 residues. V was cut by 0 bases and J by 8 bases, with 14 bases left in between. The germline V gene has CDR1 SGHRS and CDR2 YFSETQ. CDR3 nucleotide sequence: TGCGCCAGCAGCTTGGCCTCGGGACGCCCCGAAGCTTTCTTT. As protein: CASSLASGRPEAFF.

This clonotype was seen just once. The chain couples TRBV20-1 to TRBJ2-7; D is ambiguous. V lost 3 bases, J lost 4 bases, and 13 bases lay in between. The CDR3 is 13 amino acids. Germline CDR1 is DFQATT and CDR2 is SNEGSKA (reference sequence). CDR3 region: CSARATIEYEQYF. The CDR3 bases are TGCAGTGCTAGGGCGACCATAGAGTACGAGCAGTACTTC.

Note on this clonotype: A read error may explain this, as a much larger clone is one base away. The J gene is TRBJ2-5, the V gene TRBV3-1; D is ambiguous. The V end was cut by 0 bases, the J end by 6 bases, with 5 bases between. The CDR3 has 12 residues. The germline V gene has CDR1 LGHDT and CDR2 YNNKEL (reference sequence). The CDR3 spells CASSQDGKTQYF. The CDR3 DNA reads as TGTGCCAGCAGCCAAGATGGAAAGACCCAGTACTTC.

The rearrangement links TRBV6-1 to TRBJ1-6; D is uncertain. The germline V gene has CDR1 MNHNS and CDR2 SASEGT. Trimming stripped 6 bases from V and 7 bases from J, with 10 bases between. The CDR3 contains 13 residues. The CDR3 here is CASRETGNSPLHF. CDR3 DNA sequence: TGTGCCAGCAGGGAGACTGGCAATTCACCCCTCCACTTT.

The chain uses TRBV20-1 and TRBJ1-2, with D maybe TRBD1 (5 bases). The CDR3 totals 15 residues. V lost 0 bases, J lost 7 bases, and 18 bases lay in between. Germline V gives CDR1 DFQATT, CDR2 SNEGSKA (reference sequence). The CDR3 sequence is CSARDQRQGLVGYTF. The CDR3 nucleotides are TGCAGTGCTAGAGATCAAAGGCAGGGCCTGGTTGGCTACACCTTC.

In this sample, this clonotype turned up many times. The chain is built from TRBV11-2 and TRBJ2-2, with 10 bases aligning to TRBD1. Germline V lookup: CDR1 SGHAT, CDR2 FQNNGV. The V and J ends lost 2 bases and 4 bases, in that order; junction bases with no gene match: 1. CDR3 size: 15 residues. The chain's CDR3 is CASSLRTGGTGELFF. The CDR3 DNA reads TGTGCCAGCAGCTTAAGGACAGGGGGCACCGGGGAGCTGTTTTTT. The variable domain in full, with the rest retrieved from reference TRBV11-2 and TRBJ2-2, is EAGVAQSPRYKIIEKRQSVAFWCNPISGHATLYWYQQILGQGPKLLIQFQNNGVVDDSQLPKDRFSAERLKGVDSTLKIQPAKLEDSAVYLCASSLRTGGTGELFFGEGSRLTVL.

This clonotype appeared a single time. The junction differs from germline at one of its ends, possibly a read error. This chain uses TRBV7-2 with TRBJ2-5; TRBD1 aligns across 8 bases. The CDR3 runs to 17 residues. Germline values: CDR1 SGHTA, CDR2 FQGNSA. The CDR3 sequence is CASTKSPGQAKKETKYF. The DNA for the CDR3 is TGTGCCAGCACAAAATCCCCGGGACAGGCCAAAAAAGAGACCAAGTACTTC.

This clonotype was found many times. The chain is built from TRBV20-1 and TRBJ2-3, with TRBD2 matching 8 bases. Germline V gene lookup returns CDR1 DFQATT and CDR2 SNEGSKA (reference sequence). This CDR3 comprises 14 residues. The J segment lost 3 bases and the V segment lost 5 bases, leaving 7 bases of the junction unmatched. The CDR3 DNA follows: TGCAGTGCTGCTCGGCGGGGGGATACAGATACGCAGTATTTT. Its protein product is CSAARRGDTDTQYF.